This T cell receptor (beta chain) was captured by sequencing in a study of neurological immune-mediated disorders. The unsorted libraries were prepared from 2 million PBMCs (stored at -80 C). Germline CDR1 and CDR2: SGHRS and YFSETQ. V shed 2 bases and J 0 bases; nucleotides not matched to a gene: 5. The CDR3 has 17 residues. Many counts were recorded for this clonotype. Its cognate antigen is unknown. It was by 5'RACE with 10-nucleotide random UMIs that the cDNA was made. Using its own MiXCR run on the 5' RACE reads, TCRdb lists one record per CDR3 protein. The sample yields tens of thousands of distinct CDR3 sequences, more than 4% seen once. General study points: Phylogenetic grouping assigned the repertoires of 18 of 34 multiple sclerosis patients to a single related-CDR3 cluster, representing a possible signature. The greatest TCR clonal expansion occurred in HTLV-1-associated myelopathy and the least in multiple sclerosis, which fell below healthy controls.

The rearrangement joins TRBV5-1 to TRBJ2-1; 10 bases agree with TRBD2. The source material was PBMCs. The sequence was collected from a middle-aged man with multiple sclerosis. The chain's CDR3 is CASSFASGGVSYNEQFF. The CDR3 bases are TGCGCCAGCAGCTTCGCTAGCGGGGGCGTCTCCTACAATGAGCAGTTCTTC.